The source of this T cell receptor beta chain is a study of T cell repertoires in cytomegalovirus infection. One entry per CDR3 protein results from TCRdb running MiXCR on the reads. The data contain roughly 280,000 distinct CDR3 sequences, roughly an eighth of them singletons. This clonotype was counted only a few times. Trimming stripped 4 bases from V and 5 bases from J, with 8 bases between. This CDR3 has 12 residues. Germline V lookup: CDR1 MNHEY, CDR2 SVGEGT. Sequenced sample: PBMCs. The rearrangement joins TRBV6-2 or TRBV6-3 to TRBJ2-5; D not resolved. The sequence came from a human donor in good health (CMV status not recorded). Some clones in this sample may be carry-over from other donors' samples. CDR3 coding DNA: TGTGCCAGCAGTTTCGGTCCCGAGACCCAGTACTTC. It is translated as CASSFGPETQYF.